These 16 T cell receptor beta chains share one sample of origin, sequenced in a study of blood T cell repertoires in COVID-19. This table comes from immunoSEQ multiplex PCR, and its TCRdb copy is limited to in-frame clones, with some not included. The sample consists of under 95,000 clones, around 90% of them appearing once. The specimen was peripheral blood. The receptors were gathered from a woman between 45 and 60 years old with acute or convalescent COVID-19.

The chain couples TRBV28 to TRBJ2-2; TRBD2 might be the D (6 bases). CDR3 size: 16 residues. The V gene lost 7 bases and the J gene lost 3 bases, with 18 bases spanning the gap. In germline, CDR1 is MDHEN, CDR2 SYDVKM. The CDR3 loop is CASTRDWTLDTGELFF. The CDR3 region has the DNA TGTGCCAGCACTAGGGACTGGACCTTGGACACCGGGGAGCTGTTTTTT.

Only one count was recorded for this clone. This chain joins TRBV4-2 and TRBJ2-2, with 12 nucleotides matching TRBD2. V trimming: 4 bases; J trimming: 0 bases; junction bases outside the gene matches: 0. The germline V gene has CDR1 LGHNA and CDR2 YNFKEQ. There are 16 residues in the CDR3. The chain's CDR3 is CASSRLAGANTGELFF. CDR3 nucleotides: TGTGCCAGCAGCCGACTAGCGGGAGCGAACACCGGGGAGCTGTTTTTT.

The CDR3: CASSFGGSPNTGELFF. For the CDR3, the DNA is TGTGCCAGCAGCTTTGGCGGGAGTCCAAACACCGGGGAGCTGTTTTTT. The rearrangement links TRBV5-6 to TRBJ2-2; 7 bases match TRBD2. Germline V lookup: CDR1 SGHDT, CDR2 YYEEEE. V trimming: 2 bases; J trimming: 2 bases; junction bases outside the gene matches: 6. This CDR3 is built from 16 residues.

The V call is TRBV4-1, the J call TRBJ1-6; perhaps TRBD1 as D (6 bases). Looked up from germline, CDR1 is MGHRA and CDR2 is YSYEKL. The CDR3 totals 17 residues. Trimming shortened V by 2 bases and J by 7 bases, and 18 bases separated the two germline ends. CDR3 sequence (DNA): TGCGCCAGCAGCCAAATCCACAGGGCCCCTAGAAATTCACCCCTCCACTTT. It codes for CASSQIHRAPRNSPLHF.

This clone occurred a few times. This chain connects TRBV27 to TRBJ2-3, with D possibly TRBD1 on 6 matching bases. The V end lost 1 base, the J end lost 5 bases, and 13 bases lay between the germline ends. The CDR3 is 15 amino acids. Germline values: CDR1 MNHEY, CDR2 SMNVEV (reference sequence). The chain's CDR3 is CASSLFPRGEDTQYF. The CDR3 region has the DNA TGTGCCAGCAGTTTATTTCCCAGGGGAGAAGATACGCAGTATTTT.

This chain links TRBV2 with TRBJ2-1; D might be TRBD2 (5 bases). The germline gives CDR1 SNHLY, CDR2 FYNNEI. The CDR3 covers 11 residues. V lost 4 bases to trimming and J lost 9 bases, with 7 bases between them. The CDR3 loop is CASSGEFEQFF. The CDR3 coding sequence is TGTGCCAGCAGTGGGGAGTTTGAGCAGTTCTTC. Full variable domain (rest looked up from reference TRBV2 and TRBJ2-1): EPEVTQTPSHQVTQMGQEVILRCVPISNHLYFYWYRQILGQKVEFLVSFYNNEISEKSEIFDDQFSVERPDGSNFTLKIRSTKLEDSAMYFCASSGEFEQFFGPGTRLTVL.

The genes are TRBV28 and TRBJ1-1; D is ambiguous. The germline CDR1 and CDR2 sequences are MDHEN and SYDVKM. This CDR3 is built from 12 residues. Trimming cost V 7 bases and J 7 bases, with 13 bases left between them. CDR3: CASTLPGDEAFF. In DNA, the CDR3 is TGTGCCAGCACCCTCCCGGGTGATGAAGCTTTCTTT.

This CDR3 reads CASINGGTYEQYF. The CDR3 DNA reads as TGTGCCAGCATTAATGGGGGGACCTACGAGCAGTACTTC. This sequence joins TRBV6-5 and TRBJ2-7, with TRBD2 as a possible D gene (6 bases). The CDR3 extends over 13 amino acids. Per the germline V gene, CDR1 is MNHEY and CDR2 is SVGAGI. V shed 7 bases and J shed 2 bases, with 12 bases lying between them.

This rearrangement joins TRBV21-1 to TRBJ1-2; TRBD1, the table's D call, was not compared with the DNA. TRBV21-1 is flagged as a pseudogene. This CDR3 has 15 amino acids. CDR3 nucleotides: TGTGCCAGCAGCAAAGCGCAGGGAAGAACATATGGCTACACCTTC. It translates to CASSKAQGRTYGYTF.

This clone came up once. The chain is built from TRBV10-3 and TRBJ2-7; tentative D call: TRBD1 (6 bases). The V end was cut by 4 bases, the J end by 0 bases, with 13 bases between. CDR1 and CDR2 (germline): ENHRY, SYGVKD. This CDR3 has 15 amino acids. CDR3 in amino acids: CAISGTRGPSYEQYF. CDR3 DNA: TGTGCCATCAGTGGCACCAGGGGACCCTCCTACGAGCAGTACTTC.

V is TRBV5-8 and J is TRBJ1-5; possible D gene TRBD1, 6 bases. Between the trimmed V and J ends, which lost 6 bases and 5 bases, there was a span of 15 bases. The CDR3 extends over 14 amino acids. Germline V gives CDR1 SGHTS, CDR2 YDEGEE. The CDR3 sequence: CASNRGDTYQPQHF. CDR3 DNA sequence: TGTGCCAGCAATCGAGGGGACACATATCAGCCCCAGCATTTT.

J is TRBJ1-6 and V is TRBV2; the D gene is possibly TRBD1 (6 bases). Per the germline V gene, CDR1 is SNHLY and CDR2 is FYNNEI. The CDR3 is made up of 14 amino acids. Trimming cost V 3 bases and J 9 bases, with 12 bases left between them. The CDR3 nucleotides are TGTGCCAGCAGTGAGGGGGCTATGACTTCACCCCTCCACTTT. Translation gives CASSEGAMTSPLHF.

This clone came up once. The J gene is TRBJ2-2, the V gene TRBV7-2; 7 bases agree with TRBD2. The CDR3 is 15 amino acids. Germline assignment: CDR1 SGHTA and CDR2 FQGNSA. J lost 5 bases, V lost 3 bases, and 6 bases had no gene match. The CDR3 DNA sequence: TGTGCCAGCAGCTTGAGCGGGGCGGGGACCGGGGAGCTGTTTTTT. Its protein product is CASSLSGAGTGELFF.

This chain links TRBV18 with TRBJ1-1; unclear D gene. CDR3 length: 14 residues. Germline V CDR1 and CDR2: KGHSH, LQKENI. The ends were cut back, 1 base at V and 1 base at J, with 7 bases in the middle. Here the CDR3 reads CASSPLGSNTEAFF. Written as DNA, the CDR3 is TGTGCCAGCTCACCACTGGGCTCGAACACTGAAGCTTTCTTT.

This clone appeared a few times. The chain employs TRBV30 and TRBJ1-3, with D perhaps matching TRBD1 (6 bases). CDR1 GTSNPN and CDR2 SVGIG come from the germline V gene (reference sequence). This CDR3 region has 15 residues. Trimming stripped 2 bases from V and 8 bases from J, with 19 bases between. Written as DNA, the CDR3 is TGTGCCTGGAGTCGGGGACAAAAAGGTATCGACACCATATATTTT. Its translation is CAWSRGQKGIDTIYF. Drawing the rest from reference TRBV30 and TRBJ1-3, the complete variable domain is SQTIHQWPATLVQPVGSPLSLECTVEGTSNPNLYWYRQAAGRGLQLLFYSVGIGQISSEVPQNLSASRPQDRQFILSSKKLLLSDSGFYLCAWSRGQKGIDTIYFGEGSWLTVV.

The chain joins TRBV19 to TRBJ2-2; D remains unclear. The CDR3 consists of 12 residues. CDR1 is LNHDA and CDR2 is SQIVND in the germline V gene (reference sequence). The germline V and J ends were trimmed by 7 bases and 5 bases, with 8 bases remaining between them. CDR3 protein: CASKERTGELFF. The DNA of the CDR3 is TGTGCCAGTAAGGAGAGGACCGGGGAGCTGTTTTTT.